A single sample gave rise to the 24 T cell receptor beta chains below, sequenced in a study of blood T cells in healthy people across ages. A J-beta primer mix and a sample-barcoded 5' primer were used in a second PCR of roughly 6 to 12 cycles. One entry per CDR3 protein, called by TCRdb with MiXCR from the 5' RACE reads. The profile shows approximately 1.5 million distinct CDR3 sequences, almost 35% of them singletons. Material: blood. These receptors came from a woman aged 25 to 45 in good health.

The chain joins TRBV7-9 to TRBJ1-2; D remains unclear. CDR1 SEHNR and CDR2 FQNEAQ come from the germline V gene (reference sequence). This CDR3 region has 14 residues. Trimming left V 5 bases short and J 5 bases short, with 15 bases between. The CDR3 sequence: CASSPQSYSYGYTF. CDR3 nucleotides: TGTGCCAGCAGCCCACAGTCTTATTCGTATGGCTACACCTTC.

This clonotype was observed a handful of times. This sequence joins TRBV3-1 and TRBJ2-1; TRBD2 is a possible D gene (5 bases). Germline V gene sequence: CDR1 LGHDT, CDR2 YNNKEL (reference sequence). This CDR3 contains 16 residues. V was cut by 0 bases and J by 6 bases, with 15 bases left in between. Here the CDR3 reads CASSQEVVLASNEQFF. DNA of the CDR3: TGTGCCAGCAGCCAAGAAGTAGTCCTAGCATCCAATGAGCAGTTCTTC.

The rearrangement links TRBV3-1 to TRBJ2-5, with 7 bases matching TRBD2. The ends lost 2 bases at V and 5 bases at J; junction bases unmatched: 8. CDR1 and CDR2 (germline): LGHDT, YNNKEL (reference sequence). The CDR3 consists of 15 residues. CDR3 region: CASSQSLGGSETQYF. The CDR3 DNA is TGTGCCAGCAGCCAATCTCTGGGGGGGTCCGAGACCCAGTACTTC.

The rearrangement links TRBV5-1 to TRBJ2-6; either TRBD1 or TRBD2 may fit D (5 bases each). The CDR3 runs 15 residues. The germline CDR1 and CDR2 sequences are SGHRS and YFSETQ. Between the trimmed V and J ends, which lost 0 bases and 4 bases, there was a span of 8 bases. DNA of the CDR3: TGCGCCAGCAGCTTGGCGGGGCACGGGGCCAACGTCCTGACTTTC. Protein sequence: CASSLAGHGANVLTF.

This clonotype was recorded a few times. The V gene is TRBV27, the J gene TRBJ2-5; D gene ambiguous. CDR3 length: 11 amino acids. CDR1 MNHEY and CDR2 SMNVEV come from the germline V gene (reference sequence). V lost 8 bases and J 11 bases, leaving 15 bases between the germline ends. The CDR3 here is CASDEPVGQYF. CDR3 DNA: TGTGCCAGCGACGAACCGGTGGGGCAGTACTTC.

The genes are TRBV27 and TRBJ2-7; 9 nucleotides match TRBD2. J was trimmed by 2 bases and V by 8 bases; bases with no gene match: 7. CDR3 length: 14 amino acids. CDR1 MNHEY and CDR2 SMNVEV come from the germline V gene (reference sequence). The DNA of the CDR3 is TGTGCCAGCCTGGGACTAGCAGCTCCCTACGAGCAGTACTTC. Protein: CASLGLAAPYEQYF.

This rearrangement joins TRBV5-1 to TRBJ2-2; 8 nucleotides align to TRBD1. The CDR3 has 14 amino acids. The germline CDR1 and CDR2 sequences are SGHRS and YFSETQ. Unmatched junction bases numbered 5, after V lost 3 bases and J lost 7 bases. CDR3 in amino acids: CASSWDRMDGELFF. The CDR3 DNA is TGCGCCAGCAGCTGGGACAGGATGGACGGGGAGCTGTTTTTT.

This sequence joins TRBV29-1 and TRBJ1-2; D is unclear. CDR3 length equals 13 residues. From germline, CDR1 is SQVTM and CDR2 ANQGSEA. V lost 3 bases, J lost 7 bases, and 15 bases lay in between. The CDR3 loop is CSVDKDALPGYTF. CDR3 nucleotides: TGCAGCGTTGACAAGGACGCTCTACCTGGCTACACCTTC.

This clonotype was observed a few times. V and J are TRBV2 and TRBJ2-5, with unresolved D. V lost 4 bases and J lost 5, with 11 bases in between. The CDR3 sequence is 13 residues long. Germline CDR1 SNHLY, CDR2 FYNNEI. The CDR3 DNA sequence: TGTGCCAGCAGTGCCCGGGTTTGGGAGACCCAGTACTTC. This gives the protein CASSARVWETQYF.

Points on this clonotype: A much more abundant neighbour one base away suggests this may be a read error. As DNA, the CDR3 is TGCGGCGTTGACAGGAACAATGAGCAGTTCTTC. This sequence encodes CGVDRNNEQFF. The V call is TRBV29-1, the J call TRBJ2-1; a weak D match, TRBD1 (6 bases). The CDR3 contains 11 residues. Germline V gene sequence: CDR1 SQVTM, CDR2 ANQGSEA.

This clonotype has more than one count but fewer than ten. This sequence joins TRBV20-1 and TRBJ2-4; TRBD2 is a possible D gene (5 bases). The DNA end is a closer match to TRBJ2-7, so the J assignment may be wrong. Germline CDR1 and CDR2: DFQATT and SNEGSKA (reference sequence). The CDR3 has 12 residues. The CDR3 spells CSAIFSVPEQYF. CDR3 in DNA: TGCAGTGCTATTTTTAGCGTACCCGAGCAGTACTTC.

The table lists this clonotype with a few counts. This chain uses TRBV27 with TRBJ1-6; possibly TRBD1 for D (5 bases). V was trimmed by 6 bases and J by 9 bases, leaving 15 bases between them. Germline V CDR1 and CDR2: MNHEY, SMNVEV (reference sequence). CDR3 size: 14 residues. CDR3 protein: CASSLRDAASPLHF. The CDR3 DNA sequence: TGTGCCAGCAGCTTACGGGACGCCGCTTCACCCCTCCACTTT.

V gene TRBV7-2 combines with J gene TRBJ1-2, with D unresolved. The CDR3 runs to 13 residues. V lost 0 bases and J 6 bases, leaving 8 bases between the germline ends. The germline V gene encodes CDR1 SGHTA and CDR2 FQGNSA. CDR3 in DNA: TGTGCCAGCAGCTTAGCCAAGGTAGATGGCTACACCTTC. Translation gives CASSLAKVDGYTF.

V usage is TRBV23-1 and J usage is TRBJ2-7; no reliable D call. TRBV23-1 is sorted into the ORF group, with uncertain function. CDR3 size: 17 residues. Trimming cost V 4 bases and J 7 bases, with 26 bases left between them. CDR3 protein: CASSPSPRALLSCEQYF. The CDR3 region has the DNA TGCGCCAGCAGTCCTTCCCCCCGGGCCCTTCTTTCCTGTGAGCAGTACTTC.

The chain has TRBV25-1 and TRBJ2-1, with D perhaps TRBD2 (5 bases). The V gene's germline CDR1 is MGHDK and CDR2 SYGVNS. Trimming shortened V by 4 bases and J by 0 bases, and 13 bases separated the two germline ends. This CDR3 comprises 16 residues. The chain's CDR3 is CASSVRTGSSYNEQFF. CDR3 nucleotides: TGTGCCAGCAGTGTCCGGACGGGAAGCTCCTACAATGAGCAGTTCTTC.

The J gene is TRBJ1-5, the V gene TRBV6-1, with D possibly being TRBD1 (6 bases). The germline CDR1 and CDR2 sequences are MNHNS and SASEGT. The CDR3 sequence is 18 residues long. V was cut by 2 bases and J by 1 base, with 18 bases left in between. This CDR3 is CASSERLGGRVSNQPQHF. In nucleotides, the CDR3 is TGTGCCAGCAGTGAACGGTTGGGGGGCAGGGTGAGCAATCAGCCCCAGCATTTT.

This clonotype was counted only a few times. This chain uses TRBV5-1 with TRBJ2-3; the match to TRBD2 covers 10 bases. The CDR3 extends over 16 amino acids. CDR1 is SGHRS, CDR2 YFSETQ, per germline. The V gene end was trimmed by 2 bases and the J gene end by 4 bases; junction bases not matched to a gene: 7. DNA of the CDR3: TGCGCCAGCAGCTTCGGCGCTAGCGGGAGATCAGATACGCAGTATTTT. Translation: CASSFGASGRSDTQYF.

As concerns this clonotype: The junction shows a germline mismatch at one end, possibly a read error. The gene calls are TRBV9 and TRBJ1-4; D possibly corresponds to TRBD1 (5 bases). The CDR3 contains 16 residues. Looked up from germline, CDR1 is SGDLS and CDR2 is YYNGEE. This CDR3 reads CAGSVDGGPTNEKLFF. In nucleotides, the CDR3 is TGTGCCGGCAGCGTAGACGGGGGTCCGACTAATGAAAAACTGTTTTTT.

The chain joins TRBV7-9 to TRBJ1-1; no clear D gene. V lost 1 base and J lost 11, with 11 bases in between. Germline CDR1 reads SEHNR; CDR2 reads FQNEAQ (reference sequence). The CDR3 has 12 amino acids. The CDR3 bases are TGTGCCAGCAGCTTAGGGGCGGCGTCGGCTTTCTTT. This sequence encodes CASSLGAASAFF.

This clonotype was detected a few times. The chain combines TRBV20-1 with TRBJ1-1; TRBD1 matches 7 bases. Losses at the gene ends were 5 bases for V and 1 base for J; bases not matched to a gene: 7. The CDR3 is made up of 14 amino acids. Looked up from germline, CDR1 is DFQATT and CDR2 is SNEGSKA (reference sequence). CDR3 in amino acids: CSASRGGPNTEAFF. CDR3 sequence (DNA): TGCAGTGCTTCCAGGGGGGGACCGAACACTGAAGCTTTCTTT.

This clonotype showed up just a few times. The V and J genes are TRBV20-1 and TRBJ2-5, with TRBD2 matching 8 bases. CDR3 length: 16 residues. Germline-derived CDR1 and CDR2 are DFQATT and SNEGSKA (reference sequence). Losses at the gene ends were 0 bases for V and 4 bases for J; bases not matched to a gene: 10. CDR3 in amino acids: CSARDPLNSGAETQYF. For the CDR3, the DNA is TGCAGTGCTAGAGATCCCTTGAATAGCGGGGCAGAGACCCAGTACTTC.

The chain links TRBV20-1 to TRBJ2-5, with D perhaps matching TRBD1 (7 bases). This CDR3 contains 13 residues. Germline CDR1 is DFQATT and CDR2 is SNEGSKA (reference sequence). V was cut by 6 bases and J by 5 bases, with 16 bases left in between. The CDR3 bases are TGCAGTGCGCCCTGCAGGGGGAGGGAGACCCAGTACTTC. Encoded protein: CSAPCRGRETQYF.

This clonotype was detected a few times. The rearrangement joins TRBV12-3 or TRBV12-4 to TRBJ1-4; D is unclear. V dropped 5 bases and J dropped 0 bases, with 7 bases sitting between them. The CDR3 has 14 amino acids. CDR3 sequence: CASSKASTNEKLFF. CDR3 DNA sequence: TGTGCCAGCAGTAAGGCGTCAACTAATGAAAAACTGTTTTTT.

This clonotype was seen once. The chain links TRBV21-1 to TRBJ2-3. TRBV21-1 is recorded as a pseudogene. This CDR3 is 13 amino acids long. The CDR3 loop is CASSREGPDTQYF. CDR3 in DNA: TGTGCCAGCAGCAGAGAGGGCCCAGATACGCAGTATTTT.